These 31 T cell receptor beta chains were sequenced from one sample in a study of shared T cell receptors in the human thymus. Using immunoSEQ multiplex PCR, the repertoire was profiled, and TCRdb retains in-frame clones only, with some absent. The sample carries some 400,000 clones, 85% to 95% recorded once. Sequencing input: thymocytes. These receptor sequences come from a human donor.

The rearrangement joins TRBV6-5 to TRBJ1-3, with 7 nucleotides matching TRBD1. This CDR3 has 14 amino acids. Germline-derived CDR1 and CDR2 are MNHEY and SVGAGI. Trimming cost V 8 bases and J 5 bases; bases outside gene matches: 9. The CDR3 region is CASVARGLRNTIYF. As DNA, the CDR3 is TGTGCCAGCGTCGCCAGGGGGTTGAGAAACACCATATATTTT.

This chain connects TRBV9 to TRBJ2-7; 9 nucleotides match TRBD2. This CDR3 contains 19 residues. CDR1 SGDLS and CDR2 YYNGEE come from the germline V gene. J was trimmed by 3 bases and V by 0 bases; bases with no gene match: 16. CDR3 sequence (DNA): TGTGCCAGCAGCGTAGGAGTCGGGGCTAGCGGGAATGCAGACTACGAGCAGTACTTC. It translates to CASSVGVGASGNADYEQYF.

The chain links TRBV29-1 to TRBJ1-1; no firm D call. The CDR3 has 16 residues. The ends were cut back, 4 bases at V and 1 base at J, with 19 bases in the middle. Germline values: CDR1 SQVTM, CDR2 ANQGSEA. The CDR3 bases are TGCAGCGTTGGAGGTGATAACTTAAGACGGAACACTGAAGCTTTCTTT. As protein: CSVGGDNLRRNTEAFF.

The rearrangement joins TRBV7-2 to TRBJ1-5; D ambiguous. V was pared by 1 base and J by 0 bases, with 13 bases between. The CDR3 is 17 amino acids. CDR1 and CDR2 from the germline V gene are SGHTA and FQGNSA. The DNA for the CDR3 is TGTGCCAGCAGCTTAGTACAGATCAAATATAGCAATCAGCCCCAGCATTTT. It encodes CASSLVQIKYSNQPQHF.

The chain employs TRBV7-8 and TRBJ1-5, with TRBD1 matching 7 bases. V shed 4 bases, J shed 2 bases, and the junction held 14 bases outside the gene matches. The CDR3 totals 18 residues. Germline V gene sequence: CDR1 SGHVS, CDR2 FQNEAQ. The DNA of the CDR3 is TGTGCCAGCAGCTCAGCCCCTTTGGAGGGGGCAGGCAATCAGCCCCAGCATTTT. Protein: CASSSAPLEGAGNQPQHF.

V usage is TRBV5-1 and J usage is TRBJ2-7, with 11 bases aligning to TRBD1. The CDR3 is 17 residues long. Germline V CDR1 and CDR2: SGHRS, YFSETQ. The V segment lost 2 bases and the J segment 6 bases; nucleotides outside the gene matches: 13. CDR3 loop: CASSLRRPGQGGSEQYF. In DNA, the CDR3 is TGCGCCAGCAGCTTAAGGCGTCCGGGACAGGGGGGAAGCGAGCAGTACTTC.

V gene TRBV2 combines with J gene TRBJ2-5; D may be TRBD1 (5 bases). Germline CDR1 is SNHLY and CDR2 is FYNNEI. The CDR3 totals 16 residues. Trimming stripped 3 bases from V and 3 bases from J, with 17 bases between. CDR3 sequence (DNA): TGTGCCAGCAGTGACCCCCTCGACAGACAGAAAGAGACCCAGTACTTC. This translates into CASSDPLDRQKETQYF.

The CDR3 here is CASSSEGRGSYEQYF. In DNA form, the CDR3 reads TGTGCCAGCAGTTCGGAGGGTAGGGGCTCCTACGAGCAGTACTTC. The genes are TRBV27 and TRBJ2-7; possible D gene TRBD2, 6 bases. Germline assignment: CDR1 MNHEY and CDR2 SMNVEV (reference sequence). V was pared by 4 bases and J by 0 bases, with 13 bases between. The CDR3 extends over 15 amino acids.

The chain combines TRBV4-2 with TRBJ1-1; D is uncertain. The V and J ends lost 4 bases and 0 bases respectively, with 15 bases between them. CDR3 size: 16 residues. Germline-derived CDR1 and CDR2 are LGHNA and YNFKEQ. In nucleotides, the CDR3 is TGTGCCAGCAGCCTCCGTTCCTTTGCAGTGAACACTGAAGCTTTCTTT. It codes for CASSLRSFAVNTEAFF.

The V call is TRBV27, the J call TRBJ1-3; D not certain. Trimming pared 6 bases from V and 4 bases from J, leaving 10 bases between. In germline, CDR1 is MNHEY, CDR2 SMNVEV (reference sequence). There are 13 residues in the CDR3. The CDR3 sequence: CASSPRSGNTIYF. The CDR3 nucleotides are TGTGCCAGCAGCCCCAGGAGCGGAAACACCATATATTTT.

The rearrangement uses TRBV10-1 and TRBJ2-3; 7 nucleotides agree with TRBD2. The CDR3 sequence is 18 residues long. V lost 2 bases and J lost 6; bases outside the gene matches: 17. Germline loops: CDR1 WNHNN, CDR2 SYGVQD (reference sequence). In DNA form, the CDR3 reads TGCGCCAGCAGTGAGAGACCCTGGACTAGATCGGGAAGGGATACGCAGTATTTT. Protein: CASSERPWTRSGRDTQYF.

V and J are TRBV30 and TRBJ2-3; 13 nucleotides agree with TRBD2. J gave up 6 bases and V 2 bases, and 5 bases lay outside the gene matches. The CDR3 length is 15 residues. Germline V gene lookup returns CDR1 GTSNPN and CDR2 SVGIG (reference sequence). In DNA, the CDR3 is TGTGCCTGGAGTACTAGCGGGAGGGCCAGGGATACGCAGTATTTT. Protein product: CAWSTSGRARDTQYF.

The sample holds one count of this clone. The chain uses TRBV28 and TRBJ2-5, with a possible D match to TRBD1 (5 bases). V was cut by 2 bases and J by 4 bases, with 11 bases left in between. CDR1 and CDR2 (germline): MDHEN, SYDVKM. This CDR3 has 14 residues. CDR3 loop: CASSLQGVGETQYF. The CDR3 bases are TGTGCCAGCAGTTTACAGGGTGTTGGAGAGACCCAGTACTTC.

The chain links TRBV5-1 to TRBJ2-2; a possible D gene is TRBD2 (5 bases). The V end was cut by 4 bases, the J end by 2 bases, with 21 bases between. The CDR3 is 18 residues long. CDR1 is SGHRS, CDR2 YFSETQ, per germline. The CDR3 loop reads CASSTTFGGLLNTGELFF. The CDR3 region has the DNA TGCGCCAGCAGCACTACCTTTGGTGGACTGCTAAACACCGGGGAGCTGTTTTTT.

The V and J genes are TRBV27 and TRBJ1-2; the D gene is possibly TRBD1 (5 bases). V was clipped by 5 bases and J by 9 bases, with 13 bases between them. CDR1 MNHEY and CDR2 SMNVEV come from the germline V gene (reference sequence). This CDR3 contains 12 residues. CDR3 nucleotide sequence: TGTGCCAGCAGTGGGACCAATGTTAGCTACACCTTC. It codes for CASSGTNVSYTF.

This clone appeared once. This chain uses TRBV28 with TRBJ1-1, with D tentatively TRBD1 (5 bases). The CDR3 is 12 residues long. CDR1 is MDHEN and CDR2 is SYDVKM in the germline V gene. V was clipped by 5 bases and J by 6 bases, with 10 bases between them. The CDR3 sequence is CASSHRLPEAFF. DNA for the CDR3: TGTGCCAGCAGTCACAGGCTCCCTGAAGCTTTCTTT. Full variable domain (missing parts from reference TRBV28 and TRBJ1-1): DVKVTQSSRYLVKRTGEKVFLECVQDMDHENMFWYRQDPGLGLRLIYFSYDVKMKEKGDIPEGYSVSREKKERFSLILESASTNQTSMYLCASSHRLPEAFFGQGTRLTVV.

The genes are TRBV5-6 and TRBJ1-2, with 7 bases lining up with TRBD1. In germline, CDR1 is SGHDT, CDR2 YYEEEE. J was trimmed by 0 bases and V by 5 bases; bases with no gene match: 4. CDR3 size: 14 residues. The CDR3 bases are TGTGCCAGCAGTTCCGGGACAGCTAACTATGGCTACACCTTC. This codes for CASSSGTANYGYTF.

V gene TRBV15 combines with J gene TRBJ2-6; D gene ambiguous. This CDR3 contains 20 residues. With 5 bases removed from V and 4 bases from J, the gap between germline ends came to 27 bases. The V gene's germline CDR1 is LNHNV and CDR2 YYDKDF (reference sequence). The CDR3 DNA is TGTGCCACCAGCCGGCGCCCGGGCCTCGGGCTATCCCCCGGGGCCAACGTCCTGACTTTC. This translates into CATSRRPGLGLSPGANVLTF.

The chain joins TRBV28 to TRBJ1-1; 7 bases fit TRBD1. The germline CDR1 and CDR2 sequences are MDHEN and SYDVKM. V lost 5 bases, J lost 3 bases, and 6 bases stayed unmatched. The CDR3 sequence is 14 residues long. Written as DNA, the CDR3 is TGTGCCAGCAGTCGGGGACAGCAGTACACTGAAGCTTTCTTT. The encoded protein is CASSRGQQYTEAFF.

The chain combines TRBV30 with TRBJ2-3, with 9 nucleotides matching TRBD2. The CDR3 has 17 residues. J was trimmed by 7 bases and V by 2 bases; bases with no gene match: 16. Germline CDR1 reads GTSNPN; CDR2 reads SVGIG (reference sequence). CDR3 nucleotide sequence: TGTGCCTGGAGTCCCTCCTGGAACCTAGCGGGAAGATATACGCAGTATTTT. This translates into CAWSPSWNLAGRYTQYF.

This clone came up once. This rearrangement joins TRBV27 to TRBJ1-6; TRBD1 agrees at 7 bases. Trimming took 3 bases from V and 0 from J; bases not matched to a gene: 8. The CDR3 consists of 18 residues. CDR1 is MNHEY, CDR2 SMNVEV, per germline (reference sequence). The CDR3 reads CASSFSRRQGSYNSPLHF. CDR3 in DNA: TGTGCCAGCAGTTTCTCACGACGACAGGGCTCCTATAATTCACCCCTCCACTTT.

This clone has just one count. V is TRBV5-1 and J is TRBJ2-1; TRBD1 matches 7 bases. Trimming removed 4 bases from V and 7 bases from J; junction bases left unmatched: 8. The CDR3 has 14 amino acids. In germline, CDR1 is SGHRS, CDR2 YFSETQ. The CDR3 here is CASSLNRGINEQFF. The CDR3, as DNA: TGCGCCAGCAGCCTTAACAGGGGAATAAATGAGCAGTTCTTC.

The gene calls are TRBV5-1 and TRBJ2-2; D is tentatively TRBD1 or TRBD2 (5 bases each). V was cut by 4 bases and J by 1 base, with 17 bases left in between. CDR3 length: 17 residues. Germline values: CDR1 SGHRS, CDR2 YFSETQ. As DNA, the CDR3 is TGCGCCAGCAGCGCCAACCTGGGGACGGAGAACACCGGGGAGCTGTTTTTT. Translation gives CASSANLGTENTGELFF.

This rearrangement joins TRBV27 to TRBJ2-5; no clear D gene. Germline CDR1 reads MNHEY; CDR2 reads SMNVEV (reference sequence). The CDR3 spans 15 residues. The germline V and J ends were trimmed by 1 base and 0 bases, with 9 bases remaining between them. CDR3 nucleotides: TGTGCCAGCAGTTTATTCTGGCGGAACCAAGAGACCCAGTACTTC. It codes for CASSLFWRNQETQYF.

The CDR3 sequence: CASSLSGNYQPQHF. DNA of the CDR3: TGTGCCAGCAGTTTAAGTGGAAACTATCAGCCCCAGCATTTT. The chain uses TRBV27 and TRBJ1-5; D ambiguous. This CDR3 spans 14 amino acids. Germline V CDR1 and CDR2: MNHEY, SMNVEV (reference sequence). V dropped 2 bases and J dropped 5 bases, with 10 bases sitting between them.

The V call is TRBV7-9, the J call TRBJ2-3, with D hard to call. V dropped 8 bases and J dropped 2 bases, with 14 bases sitting between them. CDR1 is SEHNR, CDR2 FQNEAQ, per germline (reference sequence). The CDR3 is 14 residues long. Written as DNA, the CDR3 is TGTGCCAGCCCCTCGGAGCGAGCCACAGATACGCAGTATTTT. Its translation: CASPSERATDTQYF.

The chain couples TRBV6-1 to TRBJ2-3, with D perhaps TRBD1 or TRBD2 (5 bases each). Germline CDR1 is MNHNS and CDR2 is SASEGT. V was trimmed by 4 bases and J by 5 bases, leaving 13 bases between them. The CDR3 is 14 amino acids. DNA for the CDR3: TGTGCCAGCAGTGCGTGGGACGCCGGAGATACGCAGTATTTT. Translation: CASSAWDAGDTQYF.

This clone appeared once. The chain links TRBV5-4 to TRBJ2-1; D unclear. Per germline, CDR1 SGHNT and CDR2 YYREEE (reference sequence). Trimming took 1 base from V and 7 from J, leaving 9 bases between them. This CDR3 contains 13 residues. The CDR3 DNA is TGTGCCAGCAGCTTGACCCTTCAGAATGAGCAGTTCTTC. Translation gives CASSLTLQNEQFF.

The chain joins TRBV6-1 to TRBJ2-6; D gene ambiguous. Per the germline V gene, CDR1 is MNHNS and CDR2 is SASEGT. This CDR3 contains 15 residues. Trimming cost V 2 bases and J 0 bases, with 5 bases left between them. CDR3 bases: TGTGCCAGCAGTGAATCCTACTCTGGGGCCAACGTCCTGACTTTC. This sequence encodes CASSESYSGANVLTF.

The rearrangement uses TRBV27 and TRBJ1-2; 9 bases match TRBD1. Germline CDR1 is MNHEY and CDR2 is SMNVEV (reference sequence). The CDR3 spans 14 residues. J lost 8 bases, V lost 3 bases, and 7 bases had no gene match. CDR3 sequence reads: CASSFKQGAGGYTF. CDR3 DNA: TGTGCCAGCAGTTTCAAACAGGGGGCGGGCGGCTACACCTTC.

V and J are TRBV28 and TRBJ1-5; possible D gene TRBD1, 6 bases. Trimming pared 6 bases from V and 2 bases from J, leaving 23 bases between. Per the germline V gene, CDR1 is MDHEN and CDR2 is SYDVKM. The CDR3 sequence is 18 residues long. CDR3: CASRPLGTFREGNQPQHF. The CDR3, as DNA: TGTGCCAGCAGACCCCTCGGGACATTTAGGGAAGGCAATCAGCCCCAGCATTTT.